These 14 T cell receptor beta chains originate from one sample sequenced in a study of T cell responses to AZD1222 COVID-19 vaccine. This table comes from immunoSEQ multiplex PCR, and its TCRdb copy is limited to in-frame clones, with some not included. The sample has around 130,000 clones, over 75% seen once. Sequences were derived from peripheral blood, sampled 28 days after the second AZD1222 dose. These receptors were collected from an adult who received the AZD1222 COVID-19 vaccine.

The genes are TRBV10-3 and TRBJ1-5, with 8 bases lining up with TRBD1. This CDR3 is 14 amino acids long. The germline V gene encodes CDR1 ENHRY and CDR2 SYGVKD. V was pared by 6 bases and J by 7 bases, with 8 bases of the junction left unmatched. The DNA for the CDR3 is TGTGCCATCAGCAGTGGGGACAGGACACAGCCCCAGCATTTT. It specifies CAISSGDRTQPQHF.

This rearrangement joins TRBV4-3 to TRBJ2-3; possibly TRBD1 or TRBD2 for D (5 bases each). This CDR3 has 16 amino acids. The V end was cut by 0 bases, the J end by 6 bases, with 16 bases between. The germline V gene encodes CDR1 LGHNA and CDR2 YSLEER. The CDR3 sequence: CASSQDRGRLMDTQYF. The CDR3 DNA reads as TGCGCCAGCAGCCAAGATCGGGGCAGGTTGATGGATACGCAGTATTTT.

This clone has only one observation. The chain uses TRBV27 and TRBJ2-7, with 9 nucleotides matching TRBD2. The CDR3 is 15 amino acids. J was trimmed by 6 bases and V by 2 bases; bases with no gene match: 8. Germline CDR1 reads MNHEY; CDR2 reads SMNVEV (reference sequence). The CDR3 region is CASSLGTSPGSEQYF. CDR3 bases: TGTGCCAGCAGTTTAGGGACTAGCCCAGGGAGCGAGCAGTACTTC.

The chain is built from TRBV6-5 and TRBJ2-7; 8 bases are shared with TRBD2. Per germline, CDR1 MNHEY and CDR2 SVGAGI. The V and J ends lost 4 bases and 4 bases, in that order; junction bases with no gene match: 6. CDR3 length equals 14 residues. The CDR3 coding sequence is TGTGCCAGCAGTTCGCGGGGACTAGTTTACGAGCAGTACTTC. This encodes CASSSRGLVYEQYF.

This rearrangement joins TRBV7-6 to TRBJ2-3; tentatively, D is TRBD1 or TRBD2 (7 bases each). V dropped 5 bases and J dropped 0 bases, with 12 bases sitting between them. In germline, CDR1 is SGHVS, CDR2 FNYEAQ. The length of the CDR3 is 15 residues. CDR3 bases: TGTGCCAGCAGCCCAGGGGGGGGTAGCACAGATACGCAGTATTTT. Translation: CASSPGGGSTDTQYF.

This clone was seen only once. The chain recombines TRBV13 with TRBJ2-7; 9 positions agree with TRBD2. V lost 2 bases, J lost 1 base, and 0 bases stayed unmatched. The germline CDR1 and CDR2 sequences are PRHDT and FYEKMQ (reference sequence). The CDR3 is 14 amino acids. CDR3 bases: TGTGCCAGCAGCTTAAGCGGGAGGTCCTACGAGCAGTACTTC. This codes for CASSLSGRSYEQYF.

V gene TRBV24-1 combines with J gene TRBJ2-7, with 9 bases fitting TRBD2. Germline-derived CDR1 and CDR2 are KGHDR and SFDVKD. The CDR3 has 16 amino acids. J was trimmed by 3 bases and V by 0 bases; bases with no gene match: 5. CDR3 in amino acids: CATSDLDASGNYEQYF. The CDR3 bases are TGTGCCACCAGTGATTTGGATGCTAGCGGGAACTACGAGCAGTACTTC.

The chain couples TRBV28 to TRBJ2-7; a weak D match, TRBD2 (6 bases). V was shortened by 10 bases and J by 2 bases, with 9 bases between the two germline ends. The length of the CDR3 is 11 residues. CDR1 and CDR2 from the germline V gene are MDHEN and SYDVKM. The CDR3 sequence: CATRTTYEQYF. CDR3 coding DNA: TGTGCCACCCGGACTACCTACGAGCAGTACTTC.

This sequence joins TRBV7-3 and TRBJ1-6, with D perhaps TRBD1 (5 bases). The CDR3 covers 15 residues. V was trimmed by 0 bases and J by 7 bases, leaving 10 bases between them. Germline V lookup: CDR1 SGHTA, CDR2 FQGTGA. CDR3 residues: CASSLTSGANSPLHF. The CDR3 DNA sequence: TGTGCCAGCAGCTTAACGTCTGGGGCGAATTCACCCCTCCACTTT. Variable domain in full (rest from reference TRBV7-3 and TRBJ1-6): GAGVSQTPSNKVTEKGKYVELRCDPISGHTALYWYRQSLGQGPEFLIYFQGTGAADDSGLPNDRFFAVRPEGSVSTLKIQRTERGDSAVYLCASSLTSGANSPLHFGNGTRLTVT.

CDR3 nucleotides: TGTGCCAGTAGTAAGGGACTGGTAACGGCCCAGTACTTC. Residues: CASSKGLVTAQYF. This chain connects TRBV19 to TRBJ2-5; maybe TRBD2 (6 bases). The V end lost 4 bases, the J end lost 9 bases, and 15 bases lay between the germline ends. The CDR3 has 13 residues. The germline gives CDR1 LNHDA, CDR2 SQIVND (reference sequence).

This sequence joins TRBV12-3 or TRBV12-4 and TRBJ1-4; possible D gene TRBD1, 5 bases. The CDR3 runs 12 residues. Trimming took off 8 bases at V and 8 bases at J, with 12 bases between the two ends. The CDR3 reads CASGGSEEKLFF. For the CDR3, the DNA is TGTGCCAGCGGGGGTTCGGAGGAAAAACTGTTTTTT.

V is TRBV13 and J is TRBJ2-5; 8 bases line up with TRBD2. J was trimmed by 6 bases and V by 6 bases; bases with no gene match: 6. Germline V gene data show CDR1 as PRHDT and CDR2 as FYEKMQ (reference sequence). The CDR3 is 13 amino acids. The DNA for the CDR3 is TGTGCCAGCAGTTCGACTAGCGCGAAGACCCAGTACTTC. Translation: CASSSTSAKTQYF.

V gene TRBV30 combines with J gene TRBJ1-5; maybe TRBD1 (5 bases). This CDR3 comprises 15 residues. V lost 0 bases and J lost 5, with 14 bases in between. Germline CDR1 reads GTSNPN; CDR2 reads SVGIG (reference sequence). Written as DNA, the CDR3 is TGTGCCTGGAGTGTACTGGGGGGACCGTATCAGCCCCAGCATTTT. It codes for CAWSVLGGPYQPQHF.

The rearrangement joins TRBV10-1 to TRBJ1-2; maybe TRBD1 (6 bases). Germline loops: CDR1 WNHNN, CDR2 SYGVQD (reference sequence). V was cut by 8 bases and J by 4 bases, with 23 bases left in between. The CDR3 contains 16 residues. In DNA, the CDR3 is TGCGCCAGCGGGGAGGCGGTGGGGGCCGACCTCTATGGCTACACCTTC. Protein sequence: CASGEAVGADLYGYTF.